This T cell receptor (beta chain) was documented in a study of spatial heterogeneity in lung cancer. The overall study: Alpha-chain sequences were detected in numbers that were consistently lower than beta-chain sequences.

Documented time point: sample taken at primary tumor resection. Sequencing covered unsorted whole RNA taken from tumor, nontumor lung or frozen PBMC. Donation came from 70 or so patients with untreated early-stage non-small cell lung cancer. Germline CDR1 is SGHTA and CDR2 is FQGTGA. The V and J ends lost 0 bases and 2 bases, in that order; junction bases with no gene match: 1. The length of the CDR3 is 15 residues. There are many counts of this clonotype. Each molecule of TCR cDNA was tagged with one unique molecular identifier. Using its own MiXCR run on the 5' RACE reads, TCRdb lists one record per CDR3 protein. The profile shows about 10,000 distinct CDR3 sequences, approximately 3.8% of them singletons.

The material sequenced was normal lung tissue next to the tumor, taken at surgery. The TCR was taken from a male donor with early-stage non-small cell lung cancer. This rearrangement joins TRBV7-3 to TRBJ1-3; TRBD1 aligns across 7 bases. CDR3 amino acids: CASSLTGGAGNTIYF. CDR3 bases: TGTGCCAGCAGCTTAACAGGGGGCGCTGGAAACACCATATATTTT.